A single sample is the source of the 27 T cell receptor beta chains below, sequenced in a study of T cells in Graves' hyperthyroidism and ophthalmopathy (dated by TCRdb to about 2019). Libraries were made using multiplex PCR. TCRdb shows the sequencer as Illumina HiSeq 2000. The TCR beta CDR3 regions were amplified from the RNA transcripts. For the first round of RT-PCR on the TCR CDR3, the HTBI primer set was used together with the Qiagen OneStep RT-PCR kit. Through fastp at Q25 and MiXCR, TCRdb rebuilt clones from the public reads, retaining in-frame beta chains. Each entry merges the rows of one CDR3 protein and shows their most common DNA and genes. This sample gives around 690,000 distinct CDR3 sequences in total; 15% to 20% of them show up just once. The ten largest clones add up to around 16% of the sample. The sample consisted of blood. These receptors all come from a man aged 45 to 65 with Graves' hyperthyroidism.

This CDR3 is CATSRGLISSYNSPLHF. CDR3 in DNA: TGTGCCACCAGCCGAGGACTGATCAGCTCCTATAATTCACCCCTCCACTTT. This chain connects TRBV15 to TRBJ1-6, with unresolved D. CDR1 and CDR2 from the germline V gene are LNHNV and YYDKDF (reference sequence). The CDR3 runs to 17 residues. Trimming removed 5 bases at V and 0 bases at J, with 14 bases between.

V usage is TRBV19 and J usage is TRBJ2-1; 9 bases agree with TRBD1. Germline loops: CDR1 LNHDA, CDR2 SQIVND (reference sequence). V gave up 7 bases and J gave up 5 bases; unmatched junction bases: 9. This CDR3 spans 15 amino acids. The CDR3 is CASTLGDRADNEQFF. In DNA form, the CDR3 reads TGTGCCAGTACCTTAGGGGACAGGGCGGACAATGAGCAGTTCTTC. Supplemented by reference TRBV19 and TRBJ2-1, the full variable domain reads DGGITQSPKYLFRKEGQNVTLSCEQNLNHDAMYWYRQDPGQGLRLIYYSQIVNDFQKGDIAEGYSVSREKKESFPLTVTSAQKNPTAFYLCASTLGDRADNEQFFGPGTRLTVL.

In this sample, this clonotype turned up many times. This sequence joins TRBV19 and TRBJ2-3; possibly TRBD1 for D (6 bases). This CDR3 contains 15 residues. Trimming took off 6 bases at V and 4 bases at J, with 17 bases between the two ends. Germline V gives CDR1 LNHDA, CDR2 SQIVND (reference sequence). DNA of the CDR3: TGTGCCAGTAGCGGACAGTTATCCTCGCCAGATACGCAGTATTTT. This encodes CASSGQLSSPDTQYF.

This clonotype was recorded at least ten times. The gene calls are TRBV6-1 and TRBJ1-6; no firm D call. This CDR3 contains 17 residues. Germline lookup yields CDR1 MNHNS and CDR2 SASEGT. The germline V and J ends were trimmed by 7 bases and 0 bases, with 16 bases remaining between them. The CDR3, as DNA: TGTGCCAGCACCCCTTTCGGGAGGAGCTCCTATAATTCACCCCTCCACTTT. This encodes CASTPFGRSSYNSPLHF.

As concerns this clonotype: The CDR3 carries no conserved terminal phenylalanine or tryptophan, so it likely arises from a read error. The CDR3 sequence: CASIGGMNNEQFS. CDR3 DNA sequence: TGCGCCAGCATCGGCGGGATGAATAATGAGCAGTTCTCC. V is TRBV5-1 and J is TRBJ2-1, with D possibly matching TRBD2 (6 bases). CDR1 is SGHRS and CDR2 is YFSETQ in the germline V gene. The CDR3 loop spans 13 amino acids. Trimming shortened V by 6 bases and J by 7 bases, and 14 bases separated the two germline ends.

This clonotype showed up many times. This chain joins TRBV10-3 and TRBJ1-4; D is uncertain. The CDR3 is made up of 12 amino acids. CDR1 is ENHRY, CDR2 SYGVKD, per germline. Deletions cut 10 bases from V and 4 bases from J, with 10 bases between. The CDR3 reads CATKTDNEKLFF. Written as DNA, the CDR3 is TGTGCCACTAAGACGGATAATGAAAAACTGTTTTTT.

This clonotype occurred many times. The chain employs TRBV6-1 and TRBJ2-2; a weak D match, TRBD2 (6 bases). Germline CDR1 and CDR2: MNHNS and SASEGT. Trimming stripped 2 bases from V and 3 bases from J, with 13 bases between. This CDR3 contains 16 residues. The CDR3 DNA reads TGTGCCAGCAGTGAAATCCCGGGCGGGGACACCGGGGAGCTGTTTTTT. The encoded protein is CASSEIPGGDTGELFF.

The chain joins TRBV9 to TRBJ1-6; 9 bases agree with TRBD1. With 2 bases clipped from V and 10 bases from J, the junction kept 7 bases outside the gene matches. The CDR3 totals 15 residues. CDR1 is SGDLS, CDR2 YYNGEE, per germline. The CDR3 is CASSVGDRALSPLHF. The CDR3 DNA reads TGTGCCAGCAGCGTGGGGGACAGGGCATTATCACCCCTCCACTTT.

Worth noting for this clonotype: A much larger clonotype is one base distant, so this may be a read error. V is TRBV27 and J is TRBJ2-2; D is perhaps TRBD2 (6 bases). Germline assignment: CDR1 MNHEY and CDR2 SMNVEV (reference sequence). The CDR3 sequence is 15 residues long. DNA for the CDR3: TGTGCCAGCAGGTTATGGGGGGAAAACACCGGGGAGCTGTTTTTT. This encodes CASRLWGENTGELFF.

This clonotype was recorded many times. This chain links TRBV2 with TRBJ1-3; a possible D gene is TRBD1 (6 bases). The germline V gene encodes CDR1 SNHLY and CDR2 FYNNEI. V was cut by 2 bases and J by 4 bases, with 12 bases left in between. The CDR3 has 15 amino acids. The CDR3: CASSERDIRGNTIYF. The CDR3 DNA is TGTGCCAGCAGTGAAAGGGACATCAGAGGAAACACCATATATTTT.

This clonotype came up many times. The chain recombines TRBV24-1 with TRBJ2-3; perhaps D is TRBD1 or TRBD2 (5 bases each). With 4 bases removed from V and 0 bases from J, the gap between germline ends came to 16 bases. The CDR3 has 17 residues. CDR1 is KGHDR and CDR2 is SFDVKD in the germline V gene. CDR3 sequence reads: CATSDPTGTLSTDTQYF. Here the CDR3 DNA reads TGTGCCACCAGTGACCCTACCGGGACGCTAAGCACAGATACGCAGTATTTT.

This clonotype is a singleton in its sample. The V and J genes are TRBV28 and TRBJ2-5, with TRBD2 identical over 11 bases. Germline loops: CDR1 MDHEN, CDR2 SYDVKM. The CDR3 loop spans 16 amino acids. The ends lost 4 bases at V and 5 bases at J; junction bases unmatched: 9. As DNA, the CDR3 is TGTGCCAGCAGTTCCCCCACTAGCGGGAGTCGGGAGACCCAGTACTTC. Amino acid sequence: CASSSPTSGSRETQYF.

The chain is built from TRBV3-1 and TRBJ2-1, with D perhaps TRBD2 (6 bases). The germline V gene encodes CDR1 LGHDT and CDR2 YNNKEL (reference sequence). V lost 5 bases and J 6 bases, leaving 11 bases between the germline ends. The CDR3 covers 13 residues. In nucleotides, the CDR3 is TGTGCCAGCAGCAAACTGGGGGGCAATGAGCAGTTCTTC. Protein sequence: CASSKLGGNEQFF.

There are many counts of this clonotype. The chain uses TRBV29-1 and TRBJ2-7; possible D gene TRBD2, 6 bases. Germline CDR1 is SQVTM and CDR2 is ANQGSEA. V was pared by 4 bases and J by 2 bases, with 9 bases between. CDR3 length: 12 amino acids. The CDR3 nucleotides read TGCAGCGTTGCGGCGGGGACCTACGAGCAGTACTTC. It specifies CSVAAGTYEQYF.

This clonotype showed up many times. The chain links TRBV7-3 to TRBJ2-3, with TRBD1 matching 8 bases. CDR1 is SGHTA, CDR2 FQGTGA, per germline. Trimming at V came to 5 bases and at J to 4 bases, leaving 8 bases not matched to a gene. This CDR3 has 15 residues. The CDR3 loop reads CASSPQGAIADTQYF. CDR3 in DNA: TGTGCCAGCAGCCCGCAGGGGGCGATAGCAGATACGCAGTATTTT.

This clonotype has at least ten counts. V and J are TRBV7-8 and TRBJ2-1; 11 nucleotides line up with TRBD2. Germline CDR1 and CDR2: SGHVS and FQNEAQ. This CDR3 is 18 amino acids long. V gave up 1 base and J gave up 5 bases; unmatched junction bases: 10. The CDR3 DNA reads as TGTGCCAGCAGCTTAGTGCCGTGGGGGACTAGCGGAAACAATGAGCAGTTCTTC. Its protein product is CASSLVPWGTSGNNEQFF.

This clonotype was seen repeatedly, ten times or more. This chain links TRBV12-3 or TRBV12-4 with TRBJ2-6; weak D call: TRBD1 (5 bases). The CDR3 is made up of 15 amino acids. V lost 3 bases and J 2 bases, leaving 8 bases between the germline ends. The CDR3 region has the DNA TGTGCCAGCAGTTTTGTAGGGGCTGGGGCCAACGTCCTGACTTTC. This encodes CASSFVGAGANVLTF.

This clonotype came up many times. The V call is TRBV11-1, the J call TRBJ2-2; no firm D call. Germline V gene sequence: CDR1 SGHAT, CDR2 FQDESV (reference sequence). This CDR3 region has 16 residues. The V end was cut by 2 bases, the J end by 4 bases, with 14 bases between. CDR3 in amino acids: CASSLRTTPSTGELFF. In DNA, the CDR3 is TGTGCCAGCAGCTTAAGGACCACCCCCAGCACCGGGGAGCTGTTTTTT. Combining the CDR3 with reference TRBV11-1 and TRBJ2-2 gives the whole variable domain EAEVAQSPRYKITEKSQAVAFWCDPISGHATLYWYRQILGQGPELLVQFQDESVVDDSQLPKDRFSAERLKGVDSTLKIQPAELGDSAMYLCASSLRTTPSTGELFFGEGSRLTVL.

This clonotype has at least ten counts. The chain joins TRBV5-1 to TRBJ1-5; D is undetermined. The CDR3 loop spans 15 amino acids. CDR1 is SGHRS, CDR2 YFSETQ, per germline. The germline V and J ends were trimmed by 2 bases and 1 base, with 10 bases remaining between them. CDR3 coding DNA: TGCGCCAGCAGCTTCGGTCCCATCAGCAATCAGCCCCAGCATTTT. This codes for CASSFGPISNQPQHF.

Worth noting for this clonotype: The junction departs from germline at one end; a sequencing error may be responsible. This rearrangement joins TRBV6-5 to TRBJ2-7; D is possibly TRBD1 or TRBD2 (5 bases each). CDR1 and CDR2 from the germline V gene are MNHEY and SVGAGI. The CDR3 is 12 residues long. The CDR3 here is CASCYARGEQYF. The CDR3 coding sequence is TGTGCCAGCTGTTACGCGAGGGGCGAGCAGTACTTC.

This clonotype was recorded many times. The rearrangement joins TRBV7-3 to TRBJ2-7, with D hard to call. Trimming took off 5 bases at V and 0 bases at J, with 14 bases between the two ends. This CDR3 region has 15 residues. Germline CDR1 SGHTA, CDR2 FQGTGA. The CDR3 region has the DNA TGTGCCAGCAGCCCGGGCCTCTTCGGCTCCTACGAGCAGTACTTC. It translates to CASSPGLFGSYEQYF.

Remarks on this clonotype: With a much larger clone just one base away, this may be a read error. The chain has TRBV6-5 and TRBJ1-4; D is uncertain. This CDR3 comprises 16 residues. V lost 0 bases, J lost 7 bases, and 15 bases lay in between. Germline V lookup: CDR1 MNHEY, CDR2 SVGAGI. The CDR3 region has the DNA TGTGCCAGCAGTTACTCGAGTAGGCCGGCTAGTGAAAAACTGTTTTTT. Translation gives CASSYSSRPASEKLFF.

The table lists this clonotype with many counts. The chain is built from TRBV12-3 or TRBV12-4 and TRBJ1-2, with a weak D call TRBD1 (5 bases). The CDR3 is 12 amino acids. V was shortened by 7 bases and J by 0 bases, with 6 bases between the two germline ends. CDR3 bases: TGTGCCAGCACCAGGGCTAACTATGGCTACACCTTC. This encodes CASTRANYGYTF.

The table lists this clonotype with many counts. The CDR3 DNA follows: TGCAGTGCTAGACTAGGACGCTATTCCTACAATGAGCAGTTCTTC. Protein: CSARLGRYSYNEQFF. The chain has TRBV20-1 and TRBJ2-1; D call uncertain. Between the trimmed V and J ends, which lost 2 bases and 1 base, there was a span of 12 bases. Germline CDR1 is DFQATT and CDR2 is SNEGSKA (reference sequence). The CDR3 has 15 amino acids.

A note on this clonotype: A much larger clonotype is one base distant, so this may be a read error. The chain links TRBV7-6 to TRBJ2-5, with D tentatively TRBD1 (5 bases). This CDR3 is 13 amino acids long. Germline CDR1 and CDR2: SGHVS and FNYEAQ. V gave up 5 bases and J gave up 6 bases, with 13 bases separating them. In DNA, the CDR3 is TGTGCCAGCAGCCAACAGGAAATACAGACCCAGTACTTC. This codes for CASSQQEIQTQYF.

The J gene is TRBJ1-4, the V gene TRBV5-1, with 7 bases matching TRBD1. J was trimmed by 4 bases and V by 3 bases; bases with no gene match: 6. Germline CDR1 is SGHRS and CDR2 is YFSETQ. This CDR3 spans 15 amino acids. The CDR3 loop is CASSSGTVINEKLFF. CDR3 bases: TGCGCCAGCAGCTCCGGGACAGTTATTAATGAAAAACTGTTTTTT. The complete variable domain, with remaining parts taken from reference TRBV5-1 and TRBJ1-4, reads KAGVTQTPRYLIKTRGQQVTLSCSPISGHRSVSWYQQTPGQGLQFLFEYFSETQRNKGNFPGRFSGRQFSNSRSEMNVSTLELGDSALYLCASSSGTVINEKLFFGSGTQLSVL.

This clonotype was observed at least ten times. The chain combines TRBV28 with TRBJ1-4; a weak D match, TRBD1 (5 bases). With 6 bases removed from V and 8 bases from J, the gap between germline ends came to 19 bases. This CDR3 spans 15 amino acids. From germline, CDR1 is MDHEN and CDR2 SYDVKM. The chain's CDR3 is CASSGAQVRLEKLFF. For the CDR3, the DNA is TGTGCCAGCAGCGGAGCACAGGTCCGATTAGAAAAACTGTTTTTT.